This T cell receptor (beta chain) appears in the sequencing data of a study of early T cells in non-severe SARS-CoV-2 infection. Study at large: The input, bulk RNA from unsorted whole blood, was sequenced, and chains were unpaired. Notes on the study in general: CD4 and private specificities were missed by VDJdb matching, which favored anti-spike CD8 responses.

This clonotype was counted ten times or more. Its target is unknown. As part of library construction, unique molecular identifiers were attached to individual cDNA molecules. TCRdb reprocessed the 5' RACE reads via MiXCR and lists one record per CDR3 protein. The sample lists approximately 63,000 distinct CDR3 sequences, 5.5% to 7% occurring once. The V gene's germline CDR1 is SGHVS and CDR2 FQNEAQ. V gave up 4 bases and J gave up 5 bases; unmatched junction bases: 7. This CDR3 is 14 amino acids long. Sequences were derived from whole blood, sampled at baseline. The V call is TRBV7-8, the J call TRBJ2-5; 7 bases match TRBD2. The TCR comes from an adult who was a healthcare worker with PCR-confirmed SARS-CoV-2 infection or an uninfected control (not recorded which). CDR3 sequence (DNA): TGTGCCAGCAGCTCCCACTACGGGGGGGAGACCCAGTACTTC. Its translation: CASSSHYGGETQYF.